This TCR beta chain was profiled in a study of siplizumab effects on memory and regulatory T cells (dated by TCRdb to 2018 to 2020). Some background on the complete study: The study looked at the effect of siplizumab, an anti-CD2 antibody, on alloreactive T-cell subsets in allogeneic mixed lymphocyte reactions made from human PBMCs.

Sorted unstimulated T cells, along with proliferating T cells recovered from mixed lymphocyte reactions, underwent TCRbeta CDR3 sequencing. Fresh whole blood from under 13 HLA-typed healthy donors was used as the source from which PBMCs were isolated. Unstimulated CD4+ regulatory T cells were FACS-sorted to map the origin of alloreactive clones. Including cysteine and phenylalanine, the CDR3 has 17 amino acids. Only the CDR3 part of the read is kept: 51 bases, read in frame from the first base. Trimmed from V: 7 bases; trimmed from J: 4 bases; junction bases lacking a gene match: 15. The germline V gene yields MGHRA for CDR1 and YSYEKL for CDR2. As concerns this clone: The antigen it recognizes is unknown. Base qualities were left out, and no much larger clone turns up one base away.

Receptor libraries were prepared by the immunoSEQ multiplex PCR assay. Some 1.1 x 10^5 TCR templates per sample were assayed by the deep sequencing platform. Genomic DNA extracted from sorted T cells was the material used for TCRbeta CDR3 sequencing. The published analysis was carried out like this. The R programming language was used for clonal analysis of the TCRbeta CDR3 data. Alloreactive CD4+ and CD8+ clones were defined by comparing unstimulated samples with post-reaction CFSE-low samples. By matching sequences to the repertoires of sorted unstimulated Treg and non-Treg cells, each alloreactive CD4+ clone was assigned a regulatory or non-regulatory origin. TCRdb provides this immuneACCESS table in a form limited to in-frame rearrangements. Some clones are lacking; in checked studies, under half of them reflect an unresolved V gene, and why the rest are absent is not known. Clone size and V and J calls were adopted from that table, with D and trimming inferred from the DNA. For this sample the table gives some 100,000 clones, of which less than 95% were detected only once. About 0.6% of the sample is in the top ten clones.

The paper as a whole reports these results and caveats: The cumulative frequency of alloreactive sequences traceable to unstimulated CD4+ memory T cells was significantly reduced by siplizumab. Sequences below about 10^-5 frequency were poorly captured, so only a minor fraction of alloreactive clones could be mapped to unstimulated subsets. No functional confirmation was obtained for the suppressive function of proliferating Tregs from siplizumab cultures. A naive or memory phenotype could not be assigned to roughly 75-97% of proliferating CD4+ or CD8+ clones. Unstimulated naive T cells appeared to be more diverse than memory T cells, and naive cells seemed to make a substantial contribution to the alloresponse. Among mappable alloreactive CD4+ clones, the Treg-derived fraction averaged around 69% with siplizumab versus roughly 30% in control reactions.

Input material: Tregs sorted from blood. Here the chain combines TRBV4-1 and TRBJ2-2, with TRBD1 matching 7 junction bases. This sequence originates from a human donor in good health. For the CDR3, the sequence is CASTFNRGAGATGELFF. The sequenced DNA is TGCGCCAGCACATTTAACAGGGGCGCGGGTGCCACCGGGGAGCTGTTTTTT.